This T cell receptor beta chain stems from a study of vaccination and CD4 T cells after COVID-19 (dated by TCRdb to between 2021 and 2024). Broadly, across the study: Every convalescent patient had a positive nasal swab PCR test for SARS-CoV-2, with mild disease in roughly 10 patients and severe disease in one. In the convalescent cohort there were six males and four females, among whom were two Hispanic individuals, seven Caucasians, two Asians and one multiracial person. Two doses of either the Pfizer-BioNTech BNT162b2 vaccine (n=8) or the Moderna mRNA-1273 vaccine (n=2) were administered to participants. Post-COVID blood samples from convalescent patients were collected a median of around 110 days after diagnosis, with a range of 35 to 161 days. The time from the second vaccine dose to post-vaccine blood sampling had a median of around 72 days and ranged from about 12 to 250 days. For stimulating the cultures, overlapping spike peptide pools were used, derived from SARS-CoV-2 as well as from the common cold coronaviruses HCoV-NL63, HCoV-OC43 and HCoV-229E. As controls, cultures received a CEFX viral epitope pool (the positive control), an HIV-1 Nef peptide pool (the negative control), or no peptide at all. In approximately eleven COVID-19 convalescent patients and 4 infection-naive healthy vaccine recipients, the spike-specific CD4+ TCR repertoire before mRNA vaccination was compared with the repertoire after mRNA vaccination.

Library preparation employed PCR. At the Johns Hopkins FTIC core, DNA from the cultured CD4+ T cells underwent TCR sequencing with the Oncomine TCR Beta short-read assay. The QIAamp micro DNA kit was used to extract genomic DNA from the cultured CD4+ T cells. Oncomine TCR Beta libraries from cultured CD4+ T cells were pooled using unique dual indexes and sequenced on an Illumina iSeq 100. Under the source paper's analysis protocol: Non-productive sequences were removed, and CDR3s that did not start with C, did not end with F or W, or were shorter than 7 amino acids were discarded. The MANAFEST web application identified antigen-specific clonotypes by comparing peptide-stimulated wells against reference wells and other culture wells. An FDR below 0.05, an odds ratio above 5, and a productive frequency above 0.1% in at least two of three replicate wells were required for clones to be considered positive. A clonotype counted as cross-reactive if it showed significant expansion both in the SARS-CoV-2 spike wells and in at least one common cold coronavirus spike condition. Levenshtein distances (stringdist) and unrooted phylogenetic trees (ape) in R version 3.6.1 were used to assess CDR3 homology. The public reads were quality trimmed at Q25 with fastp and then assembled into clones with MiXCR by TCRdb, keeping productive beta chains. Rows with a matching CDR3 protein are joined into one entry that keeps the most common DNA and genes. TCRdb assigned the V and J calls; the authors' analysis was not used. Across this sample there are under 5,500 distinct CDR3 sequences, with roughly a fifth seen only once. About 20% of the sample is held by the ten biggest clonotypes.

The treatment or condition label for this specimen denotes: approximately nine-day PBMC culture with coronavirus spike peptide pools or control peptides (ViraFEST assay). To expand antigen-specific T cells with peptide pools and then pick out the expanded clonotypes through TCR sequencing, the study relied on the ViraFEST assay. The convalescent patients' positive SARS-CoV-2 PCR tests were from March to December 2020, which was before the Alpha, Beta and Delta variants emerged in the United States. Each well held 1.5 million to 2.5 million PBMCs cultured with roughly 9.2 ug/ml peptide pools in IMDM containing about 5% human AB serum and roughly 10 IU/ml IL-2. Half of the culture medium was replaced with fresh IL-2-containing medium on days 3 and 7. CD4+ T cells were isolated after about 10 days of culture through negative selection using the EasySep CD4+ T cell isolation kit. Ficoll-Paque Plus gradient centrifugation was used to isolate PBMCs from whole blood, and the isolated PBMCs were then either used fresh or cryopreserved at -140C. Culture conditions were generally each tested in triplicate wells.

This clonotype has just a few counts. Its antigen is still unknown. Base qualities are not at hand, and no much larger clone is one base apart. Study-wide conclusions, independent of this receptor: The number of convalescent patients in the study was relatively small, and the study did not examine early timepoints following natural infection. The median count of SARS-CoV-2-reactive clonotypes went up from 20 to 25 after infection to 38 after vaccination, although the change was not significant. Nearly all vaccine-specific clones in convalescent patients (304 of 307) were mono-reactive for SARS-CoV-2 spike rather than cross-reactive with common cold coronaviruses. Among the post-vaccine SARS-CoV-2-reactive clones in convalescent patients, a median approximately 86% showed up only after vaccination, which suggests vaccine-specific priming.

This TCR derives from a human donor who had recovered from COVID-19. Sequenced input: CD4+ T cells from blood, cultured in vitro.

The CDR3 here reads CASSLEGQRSQNIQYF. The DNA sequence is TGCGCCAGCAGCCTCGAGGGACAGAGAAGTCAAAACATTCAGTACTTC. The sequence joins TRBV4-1 to TRBJ2-4; the junction holds 7 bases that match TRBD1. V and J are trimmed by 4 bases and 5 bases, and the gene matches miss 11 bases of the junction. The CDR3 goes from the cysteine to the phenylalanine over 16 residues. The kept DNA is CDR3 alone, 48 bases in frame from the first base. The germline V gene sets CDR1 to MGHRA and CDR2 to YSYEKL.